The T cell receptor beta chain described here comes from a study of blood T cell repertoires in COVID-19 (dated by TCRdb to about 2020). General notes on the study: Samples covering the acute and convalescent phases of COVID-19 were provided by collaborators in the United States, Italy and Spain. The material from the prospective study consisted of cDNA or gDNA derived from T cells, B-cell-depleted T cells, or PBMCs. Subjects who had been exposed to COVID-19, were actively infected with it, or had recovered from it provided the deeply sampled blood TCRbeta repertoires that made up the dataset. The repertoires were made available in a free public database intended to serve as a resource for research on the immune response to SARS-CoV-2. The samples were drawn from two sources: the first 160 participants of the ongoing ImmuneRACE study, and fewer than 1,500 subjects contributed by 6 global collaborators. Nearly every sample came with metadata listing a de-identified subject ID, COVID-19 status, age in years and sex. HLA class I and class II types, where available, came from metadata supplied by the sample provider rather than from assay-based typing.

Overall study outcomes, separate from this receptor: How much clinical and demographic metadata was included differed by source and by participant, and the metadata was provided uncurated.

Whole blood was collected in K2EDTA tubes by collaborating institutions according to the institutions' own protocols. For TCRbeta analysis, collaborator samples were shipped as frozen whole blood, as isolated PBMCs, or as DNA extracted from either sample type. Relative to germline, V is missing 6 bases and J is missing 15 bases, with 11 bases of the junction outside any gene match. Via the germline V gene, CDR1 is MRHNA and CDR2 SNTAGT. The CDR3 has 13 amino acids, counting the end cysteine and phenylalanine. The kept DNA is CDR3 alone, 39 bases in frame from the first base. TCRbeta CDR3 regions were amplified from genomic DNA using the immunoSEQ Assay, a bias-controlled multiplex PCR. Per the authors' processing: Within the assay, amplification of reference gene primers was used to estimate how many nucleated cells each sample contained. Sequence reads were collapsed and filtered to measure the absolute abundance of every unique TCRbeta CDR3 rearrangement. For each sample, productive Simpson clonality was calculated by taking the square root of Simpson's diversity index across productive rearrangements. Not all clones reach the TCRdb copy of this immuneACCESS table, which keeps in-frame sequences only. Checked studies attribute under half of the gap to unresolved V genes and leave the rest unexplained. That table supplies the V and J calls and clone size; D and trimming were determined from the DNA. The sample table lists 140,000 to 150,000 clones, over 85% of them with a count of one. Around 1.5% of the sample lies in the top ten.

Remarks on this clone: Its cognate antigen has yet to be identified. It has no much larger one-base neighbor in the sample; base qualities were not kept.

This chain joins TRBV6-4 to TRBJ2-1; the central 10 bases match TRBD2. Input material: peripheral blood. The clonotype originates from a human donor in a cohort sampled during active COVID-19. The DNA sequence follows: TGTGCCAGCAGCCAAGGACTAGCGGAAAGAAGGTTCTTC. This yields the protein CASSQGLAERRFF.